This TCR beta chain emerged from a study of identical twins. General study findings and limits: Excess sharing between twins was weaker in beta out-of-frame sequences.

The sample holds many counts of this clonotype. The antigen remains unidentified. J lost 6 bases, V lost 6 bases, and 11 bases had no gene match. The germline gives CDR1 MGHDK, CDR2 SYGVNS. CDR3 length: 14 amino acids. Via MiXCR, TCRdb re-called the 5' RACE reads, giving one row per CDR3 protein. The sample contains around 480,000 distinct CDR3 sequences, 14% of which appear only once. The data also belong to a second study, concerning yellow fever vaccine responses in identical twins. As that report states: A vaccine T cell response that seemed partly convergent and partly personalized was reported in twins.

The chain joins TRBV25-1 to TRBJ2-7; 7 positions agree with TRBD1. The receptor's source is a woman aged 18-30 years in good health. The sequenced material came from CD4+ T cells sorted from blood. In nucleotides, the CDR3 is TGTGCCAGCAGCGTAACAGGGGCCAACCGCGAGCAGTACTTC. Amino acids: CASSVTGANREQYF.